The 28 T cell receptor beta chains below were found in one sample sequenced in a study of Ad26.COV2.S vaccination and SARS-CoV-2 variants. TCRdb's copy holds only in-frame clones and misses some; the assay was immunoSEQ multiplex PCR. The sample lists some 640,000 clones, approximately 88% occurring once. Treatment described: some 19 received Ad26.COV2.S at low or high dose, single or two shots; several received placebo; per-sample allocation not given. Day 63 after the first vaccine or placebo injection was the time point for sampling. Source: peripheral blood, taken in a trial of Ad26.COV2.S vaccine versus placebo. These receptors originate from a person between 18 and 65 years old who received the Ad26.COV2.S COVID-19 vaccine or a placebo.

This clone was observed once. The J gene is TRBJ2-2, the V gene TRBV5-1; the D is unclear. Germline assignment: CDR1 SGHRS and CDR2 YFSETQ. This CDR3 is built from 14 residues. V was cut by 4 bases and J by 8 bases, with 15 bases left in between. The CDR3 region has the DNA TGCGCCAGCAGCCCCACCGGGCTCGTTGGGGAGCTGTTTTTT. Amino acid sequence: CASSPTGLVGELFF.

The J gene is TRBJ1-4, the V gene TRBV5-6; D is uncertain. The CDR3 extends over 15 amino acids. Germline-derived CDR1 and CDR2 are SGHDT and YYEEEE. V gave up 4 bases and J gave up 3 bases, with 13 bases separating them. The CDR3 coding sequence is TGTGCCAGCAGCCGAAGGACTAAAGCTAATGAAAAACTGTTTTTT. Protein: CASSRRTKANEKLFF.

The chain recombines TRBV29-1 with TRBJ2-5; 8 bases align to TRBD2. The CDR3 is 12 amino acids. Trimming cost V 8 bases and J 4 bases; bases outside gene matches: 6. Germline V gene lookup returns CDR1 SQVTM and CDR2 ANQGSEA. The CDR3 region is CSSRGGRETQYF. The CDR3, as DNA: TGCAGCTCTCGGGGGGGCCGAGAGACCCAGTACTTC.

The CDR3 DNA follows: TGTGCCAGCAGCTTAGGACAGGGGATATTCTATGGCTACACCTTC. Residues: CASSLGQGIFYGYTF. This rearrangement joins TRBV7-9 to TRBJ1-2; 8 bases agree with TRBD1. This CDR3 is 15 amino acids long. Germline V gene lookup returns CDR1 SEHNR and CDR2 FQNEAQ (reference sequence). V trimming: 1 base; J trimming: 4 bases; junction bases outside the gene matches: 5. Variable domain in full (rest from reference TRBV7-9 and TRBJ1-2): DTGVSQNPRHKITKRGQNVTFRCDPISEHNRLYWYRQTLGQGPEFLTYFQNEAQLEKSRLLSDRFSAERPKGSFSTLEIQRTEQGDSAMYLCASSLGQGIFYGYTFGSGTRLTVV.

The chain uses TRBV7-9 and TRBJ2-1, with 7 bases that match TRBD1. With 3 bases clipped from V and 8 bases from J, the junction kept 10 bases outside the gene matches. CDR1 is SEHNR and CDR2 is FQNEAQ in the germline V gene (reference sequence). This CDR3 contains 15 residues. The CDR3 DNA is TGTGCCAGCAGCTTGGGCACCCGAGGGGGCTATGAGCAGTTCTTC. This translates into CASSLGTRGGYEQFF.

This clone has only one observation. J is TRBJ1-1 and V is TRBV6-5; D may be TRBD1 (5 bases). V was clipped by 2 bases and J by 1 base, with 11 bases between them. Germline V gene lookup returns CDR1 MNHEY and CDR2 SVGAGI. The CDR3 length is 15 residues. The CDR3 is CASSYGGLRNTEAFF. CDR3 DNA: TGTGCCAGCAGTTACGGGGGACTGAGGAACACTGAAGCTTTCTTT.

A few counts support this clone. The CDR3 coding sequence is TGCGCCAGCAGCCAAGAAATGGGAACACCTTACAATGAGCAGTTCTTC. Translating gives CASSQEMGTPYNEQFF. This chain uses TRBV4-3 with TRBJ2-1; D is uncertain. The CDR3 is made up of 16 amino acids. Trimming took 0 bases from V and 4 from J, leaving 13 bases between them. The germline V gene has CDR1 LGHNA and CDR2 YSLEER.

In regard to this clone: The same CDR3 arises from other DNA sequences in this sample as well. V gene TRBV5-1 combines with J gene TRBJ2-7; no firm D call. Trimming removed 0 bases from V and 3 bases from J, with 7 bases in between. The length of the CDR3 is 13 residues. CDR1 and CDR2 from the germline V gene are SGHRS and YFSETQ. The CDR3 DNA follows: TGCGCCAGCAGCTTGGATGGAAGCTACGAGCAGTACTTC. As protein: CASSLDGSYEQYF.

This chain joins TRBV3-1 (or the pseudogene TRBV3-2) and TRBJ1-1, with D maybe TRBD1 (6 bases). The CDR3 sequence is 15 residues long. The ends were cut back, 1 base at V and 1 base at J, with 10 bases in the middle. Germline assignment: CDR1 LGHDT and CDR2 YNNKEL (reference sequence). The CDR3 loop is CASSQGGGQNTEAFF. The CDR3 coding sequence is TGTGCCAGCAGCCAAGGTGGGGGGCAGAACACTGAAGCTTTCTTT.

The chain has TRBV7-2 and TRBJ1-5, with 7 nucleotides matching TRBD1. Germline assignment: CDR1 SGHTA and CDR2 FQGNSA. The CDR3 runs 14 residues. V gave up 4 bases and J gave up 4 bases; unmatched junction bases: 4. In DNA, the CDR3 is TGTGCCAGCAGCTCTAGGGGGCAGAATCAGCCCCAGCATTTT. It yields the protein CASSSRGQNQPQHF.

CDR3 bases: TGTGCCAGCAGCCCCCCTGGGACCCGACAGAACACCGGGGAGCTGTTTTTT. As protein: CASSPPGTRQNTGELFF. The chain is built from TRBV3-1 (or the pseudogene TRBV3-2) and TRBJ2-2; either TRBD1 or TRBD2 may fit D (5 bases each). This CDR3 is 17 amino acids long. The germline V gene has CDR1 LGHDT and CDR2 YNNKEL (reference sequence). The V and J ends lost 4 bases and 1 base respectively, with 16 bases between them.

The rearrangement uses TRBV5-1 and TRBJ1-6, with TRBD1 as a possible D gene (5 bases). V lost 5 bases and J lost 8, with 11 bases in between. The CDR3 loop spans 13 amino acids. Germline V gene data show CDR1 as SGHRS and CDR2 as YFSETQ. The CDR3 nucleotides are TGCGCCAGCAGTGGGGGGGAGGATTCACCCCTCCACTTT. Amino acid sequence: CASSGGEDSPLHF.

This chain links TRBV5-1 with TRBJ1-1; maybe TRBD1 (6 bases). The CDR3 extends over 13 amino acids. In germline, CDR1 is SGHRS, CDR2 YFSETQ. Trimming removed 4 bases at V and 7 bases at J, with 14 bases between. CDR3 DNA sequence: TGCGCCAGCAGCCGGAGGGGGGAGCTTGAAGCTTTCTTT. Translating it yields CASSRRGELEAFF.

The chain is built from TRBV19 and TRBJ2-2; D is unclear. This CDR3 is built from 16 residues. Germline V lookup: CDR1 LNHDA, CDR2 SQIVND (reference sequence). V was pared by 2 bases and J by 1 base, with 11 bases between. CDR3 in DNA: TGTGCCAGTAGTATATGGGGAAGAGGGAACACCGGGGAGCTGTTTTTT. Translated: CASSIWGRGNTGELFF.

The V and J genes are TRBV19 and TRBJ1-1; the match to TRBD1 covers 7 bases. Germline CDR1 LNHDA, CDR2 SQIVND (reference sequence). J lost 2 bases, V lost 5 bases, and 5 bases had no gene match. This CDR3 contains 14 residues. CDR3 bases: TGTGCCAGTAGTGTGACAGGGAGCAACACTGAAGCTTTCTTT. This gives the protein CASSVTGSNTEAFF. Full variable domain (missing parts from reference TRBV19 and TRBJ1-1): DGGITQSPKYLFRKEGQNVTLSCEQNLNHDAMYWYRQDPGQGLRLIYYSQIVNDFQKGDIAEGYSVSREKKESFPLTVTSAQKNPTAFYLCASSVTGSNTEAFFGQGTRLTVV.

The rearrangement joins TRBV7-2 to TRBJ2-3; the D call may be TRBD1 or TRBD2 (5 bases each). Trimming shortened V by 4 bases and J by 0 bases, and 14 bases separated the two germline ends. CDR1 and CDR2 (germline): SGHTA, FQGNSA. The CDR3 covers 16 residues. CDR3 sequence: CASSWKGGGSTDTQYF. The CDR3 DNA reads as TGTGCCAGCAGCTGGAAAGGTGGGGGTAGCACAGATACGCAGTATTTT.

The chain recombines TRBV4-2 with TRBJ2-1; 9 bases map to TRBD2. The trim removed 8 bases at V and 6 bases at J, leaving 8 bases unmatched. This CDR3 has 14 amino acids. The germline V gene encodes CDR1 LGHNA and CDR2 YNFKEQ. The CDR3 sequence: CASSGLARVNEQFF. The CDR3 DNA is TGTGCCAGCTCCGGACTAGCGCGGGTCAATGAGCAGTTCTTC.

The chain is built from TRBV7-9 and TRBJ1-1; 7 bases line up with TRBD1. With 3 bases clipped from V and 4 bases from J, the junction kept 5 bases outside the gene matches. The CDR3 has 14 residues. The germline gives CDR1 SEHNR, CDR2 FQNEAQ (reference sequence). CDR3 nucleotide sequence: TGTGCCAGCAGCTTCGGGACAGAAGTCACTGAAGCTTTCTTT. Translated, it gives CASSFGTEVTEAFF.

The J gene is TRBJ1-1, the V gene TRBV27, with 8 bases lining up with TRBD1. Losses at the gene ends were 2 bases for V and 12 bases for J; bases not matched to a gene: 8. The CDR3 consists of 13 residues. The germline V gene has CDR1 MNHEY and CDR2 SMNVEV (reference sequence). CDR3 bases: TGTGCCAGCAGTTTACCCGGACAGGGCTTAACTTTCTTT. Residues: CASSLPGQGLTFF.

The chain has TRBV5-1 and TRBJ1-6; maybe TRBD1 (6 bases). CDR3 size: 15 residues. Trimming pared 2 bases from V and 7 bases from J, leaving 13 bases between. In germline, CDR1 is SGHRS, CDR2 YFSETQ. The DNA of the CDR3 is TGCGCCAGCAGCTTTCACAGGGAAGGGAATTCACCCCTCCACTTT. The encoded protein is CASSFHREGNSPLHF.

The V gene is TRBV11-1, the J gene TRBJ2-7; possible D gene TRBD1, 5 bases. V gave up 1 base and J gave up 5 bases, with 12 bases separating them. Germline CDR1 reads SGHAT; CDR2 reads FQDESV (reference sequence). CDR3 length equals 14 residues. The CDR3 DNA reads TGTGCCAGCAGCTTAGGACCCAGGGCCCACGAGCAGTACTTC. Its protein is CASSLGPRAHEQYF.

This clone has only a few counts. The chain employs TRBV5-4 and TRBJ1-3; D is perhaps TRBD1 (6 bases). This CDR3 contains 16 residues. With 2 bases removed from V and 3 bases from J, the gap between germline ends came to 15 bases. CDR1 is SGHNT, CDR2 YYREEE, per germline (reference sequence). The CDR3 loop reads CASSFQGGYGGNTIYF. The CDR3 DNA reads as TGTGCCAGCAGCTTTCAAGGGGGGTACGGTGGAAACACCATATATTTT.

The gene calls are TRBV19 and TRBJ1-5; D is uncertain. Trimming left V 3 bases short and J 0 bases short, with 9 bases between. The CDR3 contains 15 residues. From germline, CDR1 is LNHDA and CDR2 SQIVND (reference sequence). The CDR3 here is CASSILVLSNQPQHF. CDR3 sequence (DNA): TGTGCCAGTAGTATTTTGGTCCTTAGCAATCAGCCCCAGCATTTT.

Note on this clone: This CDR3 is also generated by other DNA sequences in the sample. This chain links TRBV4-2 with TRBJ1-1; perhaps TRBD1 as D (6 bases). The CDR3 has 14 residues. Per the germline V gene, CDR1 is LGHNA and CDR2 is YNFKEQ. V lost 3 bases and J 1 base, leaving 9 bases between the germline ends. CDR3 in amino acids: CASSQGTTNTEAFF. The CDR3 nucleotides are TGTGCCAGCAGCCAGGGGACAACGAACACTGAAGCTTTCTTT.

The chain carries TRBV7-9 and TRBJ1-1; TRBD1 agrees at 8 bases. CDR3 length equals 16 residues. CDR1 and CDR2 (germline): SEHNR, FQNEAQ (reference sequence). V gave up 5 bases and J gave up 0 bases; unmatched junction bases: 8. The CDR3 DNA reads TGTGCCAGCAGCGAAGGCAGGGGGCTGGTGAACACTGAAGCTTTCTTT. Translation gives CASSEGRGLVNTEAFF. Filled out from reference TRBV7-9 and TRBJ1-1, the complete variable domain reads DTGVSQNPRHKITKRGQNVTFRCDPISEHNRLYWYRQTLGQGPEFLTYFQNEAQLEKSRLLSDRFSAERPKGSFSTLEIQRTEQGDSAMYLCASSEGRGLVNTEAFFGQGTRLTVV.

This chain joins TRBV5-1 and TRBJ2-1, with 7 bases aligning to TRBD2. CDR3 length: 16 amino acids. Germline V CDR1 and CDR2: SGHRS, YFSETQ. Germline trimming cut 0 bases from V and 4 bases from J; bases unmatched to any gene: 7. CDR3 nucleotides: TGCGCCAGCAGCTTGGGCCCTAGCGGAATTTACAATGAGCAGTTCTTC. This sequence encodes CASSLGPSGIYNEQFF.

V is TRBV6-2 or TRBV6-3 and J is TRBJ2-7; D gene ambiguous. Germline CDR1 is MNHEY and CDR2 is SVGEGT. The CDR3 is 13 residues long. Between the trimmed V and J ends, which lost 2 bases and 1 base, there was a span of 6 bases. The CDR3 bases are TGTGCCAGCAGTTACCGGGCGTCCTACGAGCAGTACTTC. Residues: CASSYRASYEQYF.

This clone was counted only a few times. This chain joins TRBV7-9 and TRBJ1-6; TRBD1 matches at 9 bases. Germline trimming cut 5 bases from V and 7 bases from J; bases unmatched to any gene: 6. CDR1 is SEHNR, CDR2 FQNEAQ, per germline (reference sequence). The CDR3 consists of 15 residues. CDR3 protein: CASSLRQGGNSPLHF. The CDR3 DNA sequence: TGTGCCAGCAGCCTGAGACAGGGGGGAAATTCACCCCTCCACTTT.